Listed below are T cell receptor beta chains from one sample, sequenced in a study of blood T cell repertoires in COVID-19. The repertoire was sequenced with immunoSEQ multiplex PCR; TCRdb's copy has only in-frame clones and lacks some. The sample has around 370,000 clones; approximately 90% are singletons. Sample: peripheral blood. These receptors were collected from a woman aged 18-35 years who had recovered from COVID-19. Each CDR3 is given without its conserved first and last residue. Not all rows give a size; the values are once, few, many and, for expanded clones, a class.

CDR3: ATGAVGFYEQF
V: TRBV15
J: TRBJ2-1
size: .

CDR3: ASSLWDSGLAATQY
V: TRBV11-2
J: TRBJ2-5
size: .

CDR3: ASSFLSTGRYGYT
V: TRBV7-9
J: TRBJ1-2
size: .

CDR3: SVLENNYGYT
V: TRBV29-1
J: TRBJ1-2
size: .

CDR3: ASSNDRQGWEKLF
V: TRBV11-3
J: TRBJ1-4
size: .

CDR3: ASGLGLTSGTDTQY
V: TRBV12-5
J: TRBJ2-3
size: once

CDR3: ASSQEVGQRYYNEQF
V: TRBV4-3
J: TRBJ2-1
size: .

CDR3: ASSLVAATSYNEQF
V: TRBV5-5
J: TRBJ2-1
size: .

CDR3: ATSDQSAGNEAF
V: TRBV24-1
J: TRBJ1-1
size: .

CDR3: ASSIGNSPPDTQY
V: TRBV19
J: TRBJ2-3
size: .

CDR3: ASSWLNTDTQY
V: TRBV6-2/TRBV6-3
J: TRBJ2-3
size: .

CDR3: ASSQLRVGEAF
V: TRBV27
J: TRBJ1-1
size: .

CDR3: ASSQAGIYYGYT
V: TRBV27
J: TRBJ1-2
size: .

CDR3: ASSEMRVNEKLF
V: TRBV2
J: TRBJ1-4
size: .

CDR3: ASSQGMNTEAF
V: TRBV6-4
J: TRBJ1-1
size: .

CDR3: ASSLRTGQGSGNTIY
V: TRBV6-2/TRBV6-3
J: TRBJ1-3
size: .

CDR3: SVEPRTPGMDGYT
V: TRBV29-1
J: TRBJ1-2
size: few

CDR3: ASSPGRATEAF
V: TRBV4-3
J: TRBJ1-1
size: .

CDR3: ASSQDLSSGSVLDPGELF
V: TRBV4-3
J: TRBJ2-2
size: .

CDR3: ASGGQGSSPLH
V: TRBV12-5
J: TRBJ1-6
size: .

CDR3: ASSNSGRGHNEQF
V: TRBV13
J: TRBJ2-1
size: .

CDR3: SASARNYGYT
V: TRBV20-1
J: TRBJ1-2
size: few

CDR3: ASSVHGGTSGDNEQF
V: TRBV6-4
J: TRBJ2-1
size: .

CDR3: ASSAGQGAGELF
V: TRBV7-2
J: TRBJ2-2
size: .

CDR3: AWSPRVGSYNEQF
V: TRBV30
J: TRBJ2-1
size: once

CDR3: ASSFGVRGWNEQF
V: TRBV7-2
J: TRBJ2-1
size: .

CDR3: ASSSGLAETQETQY
V: TRBV7-7
J: TRBJ2-5
size: .

CDR3: SVSRGSGIGYT
V: TRBV29-1
J: TRBJ1-2
size: .

CDR3: ASSFGTSGTDEQF
V: TRBV6-6
J: TRBJ2-1
size: few

CDR3: SVVYGNTEAF
V: TRBV29-1
J: TRBJ1-1
size: .

CDR3: ASSPRMSGGPTANYGYT
V: TRBV27
J: TRBJ1-2
size: .

CDR3: ASSLVSSGRDTDTQY
V: TRBV7-2
J: TRBJ2-3
size: .

CDR3: ASSVQGPQPQH
V: TRBV19
J: TRBJ1-5
size: .

CDR3: ASSLYSRTEDGYT
V: TRBV4-1
J: TRBJ1-2
size: .

CDR3: ASRIAGVHNEQF
V: TRBV27
J: TRBJ2-1
size: .

CDR3: ASSEWTSGEETQY
V: TRBV6-1
J: TRBJ2-5
size: .

CDR3: ASSPGTSGIEETQY
V: TRBV9
J: TRBJ2-5
size: .

CDR3: ASSRGTDSNQPQH
V: TRBV6-5
J: TRBJ1-5
size: .

CDR3: ASSHGGTMNTEAF
V: TRBV28
J: TRBJ1-1
size: .

CDR3: ATSVEAGVVETQY
V: TRBV15
J: TRBJ2-5
size: .

CDR3: ASSQEIRGSDTSETQY
V: TRBV14
J: TRBJ2-5
size: .

CDR3: AISESTGGDQPQH
V: TRBV10-3
J: TRBJ1-5
size: .

CDR3: ASSFRLAGADTGELF
V: TRBV5-1
J: TRBJ2-2
size: few

CDR3: ASAPDGGTGELF
V: TRBV18
J: TRBJ2-2
size: .

CDR3: ASSPSPSDYNEQF
V: TRBV7-7
J: TRBJ2-1
size: .

CDR3: ASSLIQGEGYT
V: TRBV7-2
J: TRBJ1-2
size: .

CDR3: AIGGRMQETQY
V: TRBV10-3
J: TRBJ2-5
size: .

CDR3: ASSLNDRGTGELF
V: TRBV5-1
J: TRBJ2-2
size: .

CDR3: ATSRGPPGNGNQPQH
V: TRBV15
J: TRBJ1-5
size: .

CDR3: ASSLAGGYLGTNEKLF
V: TRBV7-2
J: TRBJ1-4
size: .

CDR3: ASRGIPGQSEKLF
V: TRBV6-6
J: TRBJ1-4
size: .

CDR3: ASSTDRSTDTQY
V: TRBV5-4
J: TRBJ2-3
size: .

CDR3: ASSLRAGELF
V: TRBV12-3/TRBV12-4
J: TRBJ2-2
size: .

CDR3: ASSRFTGAGFTGELF
V: TRBV4-3
J: TRBJ2-2
size: .

CDR3: SVVKGEYGYT
V: TRBV29-1
J: TRBJ1-2
size: .